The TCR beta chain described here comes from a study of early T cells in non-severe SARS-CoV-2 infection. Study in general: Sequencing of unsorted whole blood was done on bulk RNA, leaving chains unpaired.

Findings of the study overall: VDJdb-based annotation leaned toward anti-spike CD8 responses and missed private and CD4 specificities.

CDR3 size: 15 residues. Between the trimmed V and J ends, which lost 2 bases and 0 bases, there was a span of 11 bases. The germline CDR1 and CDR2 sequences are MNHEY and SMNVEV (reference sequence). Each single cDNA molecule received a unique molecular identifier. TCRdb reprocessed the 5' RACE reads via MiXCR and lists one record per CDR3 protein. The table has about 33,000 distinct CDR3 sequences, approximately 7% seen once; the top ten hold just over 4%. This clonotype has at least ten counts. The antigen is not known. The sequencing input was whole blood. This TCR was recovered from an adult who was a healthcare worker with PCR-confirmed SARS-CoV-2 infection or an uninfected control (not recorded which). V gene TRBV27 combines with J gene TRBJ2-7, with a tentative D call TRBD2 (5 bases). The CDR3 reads CASSLVASTSYEQYF. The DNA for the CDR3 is TGTGCCAGCAGTTTAGTAGCGAGCACCTCCTACGAGCAGTACTTC.